The clone carrying this T cell receptor beta chain turned up a few times. The data stem from a study of T-cell reconstitution after alpha-beta-depleted transplantation in children. A TCRbeta library incorporating unique molecular identifiers was prepared. TCRdb re-derived calls from the PCR reads in MiXCR, one entry per CDR3 protein. The sample consists of 450,000 to 600,000 distinct CDR3 sequences, approximately 30% of them appearing once. V was clipped by 3 bases and J by 2 bases; unmatched bases: 6. Germline V gene data show CDR1 as DFQATT and CDR2 as SNEGSKA (reference sequence). The CDR3 covers 14 residues.

The chain employs TRBV20-1 and TRBJ2-5; 7 nucleotides match TRBD1. The TCR originated in a human donor who donated a stem cell graft to a child with aplastic anemia. This specimen was PBMCs from the stem cell graft donor, taken from the stem cell graft. The CDR3 bases are TGCAGTGCTAGGAGGACAGGTCGACAAGAGACCCAGTACTTC. It specifies CSARRTGRQETQYF.